The next 15 T cell receptor beta chains were all read from a single sample in a study of PD-1 blockade in classical Hodgkin lymphoma. Brentuximab vedotin exposure varied, and every patient relapsed after autologous stem cell transplantation. Generated by immunoSEQ multiplex PCR, the TCRdb table keeps only in-frame clones and is missing some. The table shows tens of thousands of clones, with roughly four fifths occurring only once. The sequences come from peripheral blood mononuclear cells (PBMCs), collected at baseline. These receptors all stem from a human donor with classical Hodgkin lymphoma.

In this sample, this clone turned up once. One end of the junction fails to match germline, which may point to a read error. V usage is TRBV27 and J usage is TRBJ2-3; 8 bases fit TRBD1. The CDR3 consists of 12 residues. Germline values: CDR1 MNHEY, CDR2 SMNVEV (reference sequence). CDR3 nucleotides: TGTGCCAGCAGTTTTCTGGGACAGGACCTAGGGTTT. It specifies CASSFLGQDLGF.

The chain recombines TRBV27 with TRBJ2-1; possibly TRBD2 for D (5 bases). Germline CDR1 MNHEY, CDR2 SMNVEV (reference sequence). CDR3 length equals 15 residues. Trimming shortened V by 6 bases and J by 3 bases, and 15 bases separated the two germline ends. The CDR3 here is CASSLSGLGYNEQFF. The CDR3 bases are TGTGCCAGCAGCTTAAGCGGCCTCGGCTACAATGAGCAGTTCTTC.

The V gene is TRBV28, the J gene TRBJ2-7, with 7 bases aligning to TRBD1. The CDR3 consists of 13 residues. Germline values: CDR1 MDHEN, CDR2 SYDVKM. J lost 5 bases, V lost 6 bases, and 7 bases had no gene match. This CDR3 is CASRETGRNEQYF. As DNA, the CDR3 is TGTGCCAGCAGGGAGACAGGGAGAAACGAGCAGTACTTC.

This CDR3 is CASSVGTSGGGETQYF. The CDR3 coding sequence is TGTGCCAGCAGCGTAGGGACTAGCGGGGGGGGAGAGACCCAGTACTTC. V gene TRBV9 combines with J gene TRBJ2-5; TRBD2 agrees at 15 bases. The CDR3 is 16 amino acids. Trimming cost V 0 bases and J 4 bases; bases outside gene matches: 1. The germline V gene has CDR1 SGDLS and CDR2 YYNGEE. Filled out from reference TRBV9 and TRBJ2-5, the complete variable domain reads DSGVTQTPKHLITATGQRVTLRCSPRSGDLSVYWYQQSLDQGLQFLIQYYNGEERAKGNILERFSAQQFPDLHSELNLSSLELGDSALYFCASSVGTSGGGETQYFGPGTRLLVL.

This chain links TRBV4-1 with TRBJ2-7; 8 nucleotides agree with TRBD2. The ends lost 0 bases at V and 3 bases at J; junction bases unmatched: 1. This CDR3 is 14 amino acids long. The germline V gene encodes CDR1 MGHRA and CDR2 YSYEKL. The chain's CDR3 is CASSQELADYEQYF. CDR3 coding DNA: TGCGCCAGCAGCCAAGAACTAGCGGACTACGAGCAGTACTTC.

This clone was picked up a small number of times. Other DNA sequences within the sample encode an identical CDR3. V gene TRBV9 combines with J gene TRBJ1-1; 7 bases agree with TRBD1. The CDR3 spans 14 residues. V shed 4 bases and J 1 base; nucleotides not matched to a gene: 4. Looked up from germline, CDR1 is SGDLS and CDR2 is YYNGEE. The CDR3 coding sequence is TGTGCCAGCAGCCTAGGGGGCGGGAACACTGAAGCTTTCTTT. Its protein product is CASSLGGGNTEAFF. Full variable domain (rest looked up from reference TRBV9 and TRBJ1-1): DSGVTQTPKHLITATGQRVTLRCSPRSGDLSVYWYQQSLDQGLQFLIQYYNGEERAKGNILERFSAQQFPDLHSELNLSSLELGDSALYFCASSLGGGNTEAFFGQGTRLTVV.

CDR3 nucleotides: TGTGCCAGCAGCCTCGACAGGGATCGGAGGGTGGAAAAACTGTTTTTT. Encoded protein: CASSLDRDRRVEKLFF. The chain carries TRBV7-9 and TRBJ1-4; 7 nucleotides agree with TRBD1. Per the germline V gene, CDR1 is SEHNR and CDR2 is FQNEAQ (reference sequence). V lost 5 bases, J lost 8 bases, and 14 bases stayed unmatched. This CDR3 is built from 16 residues.

The V and J genes are TRBV19 and TRBJ2-1, with 7 nucleotides matching TRBD1. V trimming: 4 bases; J trimming: 1 base; junction bases outside the gene matches: 7. Germline V gene sequence: CDR1 LNHDA, CDR2 SQIVND (reference sequence). This CDR3 comprises 16 residues. The CDR3 loop is CASSRRQGVSYNEQFF. In DNA form, the CDR3 reads TGTGCCAGTAGTAGACGTCAGGGGGTTTCCTACAATGAGCAGTTCTTC. The full variable domain, its missing parts supplied by reference TRBV19 and TRBJ2-1, is DGGITQSPKYLFRKEGQNVTLSCEQNLNHDAMYWYRQDPGQGLRLIYYSQIVNDFQKGDIAEGYSVSREKKESFPLTVTSAQKNPTAFYLCASSRRQGVSYNEQFFGPGTRLTVL.

This rearrangement joins TRBV2 to TRBJ2-2; 11 nucleotides match TRBD2. CDR3 size: 17 residues. V lost 7 bases, J lost 5 bases, and 12 bases stayed unmatched. CDR1 and CDR2 from the germline V gene are SNHLY and FYNNEI. CDR3 coding DNA: TGTGCCAGCAACAAGGGACTAGCGGAGGCGGGTACCGGGGAGCTGTTTTTT. Translating gives CASNKGLAEAGTGELFF.

The rearrangement links TRBV2 to TRBJ2-2; possible D gene TRBD1, 5 bases. Per germline, CDR1 SNHLY and CDR2 FYNNEI. CDR3 length: 14 amino acids. V was trimmed by 2 bases and J by 3 bases, leaving 7 bases between them. The CDR3 loop is CASSELGDTGELFF. Written as DNA, the CDR3 is TGTGCCAGCAGTGAATTAGGGGACACCGGGGAGCTGTTTTTT.

This clone was detected only a few times. The chain uses TRBV28 and TRBJ2-3, with D tentatively TRBD1 (6 bases). V lost 6 bases to trimming and J lost 0 bases, with 22 bases between them. CDR3 length equals 18 residues. The germline CDR1 and CDR2 sequences are MDHEN and SYDVKM. CDR3 region: CASSRPRGQLSSTDTQYF. DNA for the CDR3: TGTGCCAGCAGCCGTCCCCGAGGACAGCTAAGTAGCACAGATACGCAGTATTTT.

This rearrangement joins TRBV30 to TRBJ1-1; D may be TRBD1 (5 bases). V was clipped by 5 bases and J by 0 bases, with 13 bases between them. The CDR3 has 14 residues. The germline V gene encodes CDR1 GTSNPN and CDR2 SVGIG (reference sequence). CDR3 bases: TGTGCCTGGCTGGGACGGGCGATGAACACTGAAGCTTTCTTT. Translation: CAWLGRAMNTEAFF.

This rearrangement joins TRBV7-2 to TRBJ2-3, with TRBD1 matching over 9 bases. The CDR3 totals 13 residues. V was clipped by 5 bases and J by 4 bases; unmatched bases: 1. Germline V gene sequence: CDR1 SGHTA, CDR2 FQGNSA. Here the CDR3 DNA reads TGTGCCAGCAGCGACAGGGGGGCAGATACGCAGTATTTT. This encodes CASSDRGADTQYF. Full variable domain (outside the CDR3, taken from reference TRBV7-2 and TRBJ2-3): GAGVSQSPSNKVTEKGKDVELRCDPISGHTALYWYRQSLGQGLEFLIYFQGNSAPDKSGLPSDRFSAERTGGSVSTLTIQRTQQEDSAVYLCASSDRGADTQYFGPGTRLTVL.

The chain recombines TRBV2 with TRBJ2-7; 11 nucleotides match TRBD2. The J segment lost 4 bases and the V segment lost 6 bases, leaving 11 bases of the junction unmatched. Germline CDR1 is SNHLY and CDR2 is FYNNEI. The CDR3 covers 16 residues. The CDR3 spells CASRGGLADYFYEQYF. The CDR3 DNA reads TGTGCCAGCAGGGGGGGACTAGCGGACTACTTTTACGAGCAGTACTTC.

The V call is TRBV9, the J call TRBJ2-5; 7 nucleotides agree with TRBD2. The CDR3 spans 15 residues. J gave up 0 bases and V 0 bases, and 2 bases lay outside the gene matches. Germline CDR1 and CDR2: SGDLS and YYNGEE. The DNA of the CDR3 is TGTGCCAGCAGCGTAGCTGGGAGGGACCAAGAGACCCAGTACTTC. Its protein is CASSVAGRDQETQYF.